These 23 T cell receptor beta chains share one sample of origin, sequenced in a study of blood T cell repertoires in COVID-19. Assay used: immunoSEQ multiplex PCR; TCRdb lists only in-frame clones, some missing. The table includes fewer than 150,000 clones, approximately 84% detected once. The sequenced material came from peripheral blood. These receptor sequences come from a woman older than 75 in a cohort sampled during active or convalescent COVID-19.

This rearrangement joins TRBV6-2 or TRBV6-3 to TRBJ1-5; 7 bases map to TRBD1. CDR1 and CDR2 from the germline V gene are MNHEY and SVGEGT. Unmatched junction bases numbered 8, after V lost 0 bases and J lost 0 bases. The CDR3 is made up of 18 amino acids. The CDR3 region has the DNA TGTGCCAGCAGTTACTCAGACACAGGGGCCCGTAGCAATCAGCCCCAGCATTTT. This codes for CASSYSDTGARSNQPQHF.

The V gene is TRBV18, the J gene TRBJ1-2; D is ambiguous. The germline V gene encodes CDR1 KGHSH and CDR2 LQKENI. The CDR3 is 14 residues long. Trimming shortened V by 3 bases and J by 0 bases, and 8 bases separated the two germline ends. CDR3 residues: CASSPGGANYGYTF. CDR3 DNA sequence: TGTGCCAGCTCACCTGGCGGTGCTAACTATGGCTACACCTTC.

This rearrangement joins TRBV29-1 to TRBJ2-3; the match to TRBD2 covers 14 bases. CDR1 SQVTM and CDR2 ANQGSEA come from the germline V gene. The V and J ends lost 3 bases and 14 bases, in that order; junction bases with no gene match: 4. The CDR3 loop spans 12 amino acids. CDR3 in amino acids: CSVERTSGGPYF. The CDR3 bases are TGCAGCGTTGAGAGGACTAGCGGGGGGCCGTATTTT.

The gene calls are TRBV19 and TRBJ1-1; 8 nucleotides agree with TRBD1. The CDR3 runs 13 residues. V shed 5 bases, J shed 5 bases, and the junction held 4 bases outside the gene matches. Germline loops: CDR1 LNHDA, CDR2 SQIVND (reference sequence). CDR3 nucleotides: TGTGCCAGTAGTCCCCGGGACAGGACTGAAGCTTTCTTT. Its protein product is CASSPRDRTEAFF.

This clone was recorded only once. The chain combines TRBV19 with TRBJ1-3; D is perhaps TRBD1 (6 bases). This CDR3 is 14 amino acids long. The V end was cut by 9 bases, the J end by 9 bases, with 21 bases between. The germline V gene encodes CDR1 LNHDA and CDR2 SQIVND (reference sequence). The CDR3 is CARQGRHTEATIYF. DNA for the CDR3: TGTGCCAGACAGGGTAGACATACTGAAGCCACCATATATTTT.

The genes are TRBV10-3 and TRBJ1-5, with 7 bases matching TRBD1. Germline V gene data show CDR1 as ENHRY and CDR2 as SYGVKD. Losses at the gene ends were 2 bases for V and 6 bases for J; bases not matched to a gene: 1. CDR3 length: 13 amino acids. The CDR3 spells CAISEEGAQPQHF. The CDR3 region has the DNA TGTGCCATCAGTGAGGAGGGGGCTCAGCCCCAGCATTTT.

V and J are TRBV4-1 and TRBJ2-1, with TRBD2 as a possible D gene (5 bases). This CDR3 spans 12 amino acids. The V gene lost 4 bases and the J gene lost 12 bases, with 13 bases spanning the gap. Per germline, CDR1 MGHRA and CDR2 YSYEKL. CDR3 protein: CASSRAMGRQFF. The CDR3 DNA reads TGCGCCAGCAGCCGAGCAATGGGGAGGCAGTTCTTC.

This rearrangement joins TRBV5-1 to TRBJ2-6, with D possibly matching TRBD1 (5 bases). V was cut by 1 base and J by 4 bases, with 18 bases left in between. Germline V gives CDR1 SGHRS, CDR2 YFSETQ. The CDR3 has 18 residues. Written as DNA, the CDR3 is TGCGCCAGCAGCTTGCCCCCTGGACATTCCTCCGGGGCCAACGTCCTGACTTTC. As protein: CASSLPPGHSSGANVLTF.

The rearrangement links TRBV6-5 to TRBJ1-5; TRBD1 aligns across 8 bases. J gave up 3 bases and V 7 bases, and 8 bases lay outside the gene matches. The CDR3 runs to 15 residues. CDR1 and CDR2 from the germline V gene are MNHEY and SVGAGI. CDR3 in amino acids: CASIQWTGPNQPQHF. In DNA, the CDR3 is TGTGCCAGCATCCAATGGACAGGGCCCAATCAGCCCCAGCATTTT.

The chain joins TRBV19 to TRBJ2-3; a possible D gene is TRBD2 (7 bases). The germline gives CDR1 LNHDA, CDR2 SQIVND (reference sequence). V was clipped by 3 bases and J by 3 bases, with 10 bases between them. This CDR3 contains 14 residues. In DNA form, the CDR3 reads TGTGCCAGTAGTATCGCGGGGGCAACAGATACGCAGTATTTT. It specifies CASSIAGATDTQYF.

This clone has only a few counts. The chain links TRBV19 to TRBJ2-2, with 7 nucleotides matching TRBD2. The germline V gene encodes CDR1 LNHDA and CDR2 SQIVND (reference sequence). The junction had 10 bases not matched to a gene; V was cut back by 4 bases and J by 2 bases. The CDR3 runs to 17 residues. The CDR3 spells CASSTVWGGSNTGELFF. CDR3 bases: TGTGCCAGTAGTACCGTTTGGGGGGGGAGCAACACCGGGGAGCTGTTTTTT.

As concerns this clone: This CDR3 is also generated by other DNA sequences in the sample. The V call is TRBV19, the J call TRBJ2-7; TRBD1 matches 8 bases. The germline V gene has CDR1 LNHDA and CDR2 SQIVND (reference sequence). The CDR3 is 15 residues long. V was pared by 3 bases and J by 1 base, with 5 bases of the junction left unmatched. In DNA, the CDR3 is TGTGCCAGTAGTATCGGGACAGGAGCTTCCTACGAGCAGTACTTC. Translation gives CASSIGTGASYEQYF. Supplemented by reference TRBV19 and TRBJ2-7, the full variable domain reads DGGITQSPKYLFRKEGQNVTLSCEQNLNHDAMYWYRQDPGQGLRLIYYSQIVNDFQKGDIAEGYSVSREKKESFPLTVTSAQKNPTAFYLCASSIGTGASYEQYFGPGTRLTVT.

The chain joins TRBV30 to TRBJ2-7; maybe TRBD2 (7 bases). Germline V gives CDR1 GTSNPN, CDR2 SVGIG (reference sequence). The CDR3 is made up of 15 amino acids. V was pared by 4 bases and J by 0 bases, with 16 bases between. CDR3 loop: CAWTRGAASSYEQYF. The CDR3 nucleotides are TGTGCCTGGACCCGGGGGGCGGCTAGCTCCTACGAGCAGTACTTC.

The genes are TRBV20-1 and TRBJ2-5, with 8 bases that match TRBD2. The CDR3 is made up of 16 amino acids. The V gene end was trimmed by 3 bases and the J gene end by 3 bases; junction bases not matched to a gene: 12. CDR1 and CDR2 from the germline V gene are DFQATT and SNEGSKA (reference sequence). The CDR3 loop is CSASLVAGLGEETQYF. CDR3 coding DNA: TGCAGTGCTAGTCTCGTAGCGGGGTTAGGGGAAGAGACCCAGTACTTC.

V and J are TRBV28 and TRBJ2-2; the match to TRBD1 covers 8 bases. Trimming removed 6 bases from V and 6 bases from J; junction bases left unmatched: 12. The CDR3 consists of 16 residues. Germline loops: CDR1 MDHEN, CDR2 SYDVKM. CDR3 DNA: TGTGCCAGCAGCAAATGGGGCAGGGGGCAGGCCGGGGAGCTGTTTTTT. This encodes CASSKWGRGQAGELFF.

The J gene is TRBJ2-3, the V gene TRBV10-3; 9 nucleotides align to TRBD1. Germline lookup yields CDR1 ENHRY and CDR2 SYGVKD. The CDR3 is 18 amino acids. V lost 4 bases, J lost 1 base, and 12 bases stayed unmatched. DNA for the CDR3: TGTGCCATCAGTGGAAACTCGGACAGGGGTTCGGGCACAGATACGCAGTATTTT. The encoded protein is CAISGNSDRGSGTDTQYF.

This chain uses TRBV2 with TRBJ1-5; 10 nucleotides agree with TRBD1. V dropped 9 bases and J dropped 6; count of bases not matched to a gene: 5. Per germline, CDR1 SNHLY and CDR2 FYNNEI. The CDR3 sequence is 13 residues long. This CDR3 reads CARRDRGSQPQHF. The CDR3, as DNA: TGTGCCAGAAGGGACAGGGGAAGTCAGCCCCAGCATTTT. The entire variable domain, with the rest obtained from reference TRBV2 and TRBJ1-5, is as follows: EPEVTQTPSHQVTQMGQEVILRCVPISNHLYFYWYRQILGQKVEFLVSFYNNEISEKSEIFDDQFSVERPDGSNFTLKIRSTKLEDSAMYFCARRDRGSQPQHFGDGTRLSIL.

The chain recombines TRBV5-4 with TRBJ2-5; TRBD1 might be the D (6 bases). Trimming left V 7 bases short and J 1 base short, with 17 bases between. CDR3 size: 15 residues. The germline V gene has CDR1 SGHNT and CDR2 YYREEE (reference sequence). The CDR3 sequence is CASRTTTGRQETQYF. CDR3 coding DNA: TGTGCCAGCCGTACAACGACAGGCCGCCAAGAGACCCAGTACTTC.

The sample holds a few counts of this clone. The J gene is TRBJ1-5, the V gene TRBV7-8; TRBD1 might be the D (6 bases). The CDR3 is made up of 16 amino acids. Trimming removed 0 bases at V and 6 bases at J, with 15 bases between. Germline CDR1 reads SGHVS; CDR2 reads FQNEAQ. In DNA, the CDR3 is TGTGCCAGCAGCTTAGCGTTCCAGGGGAGGGGTCAGCCCCAGCATTTT. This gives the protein CASSLAFQGRGQPQHF.

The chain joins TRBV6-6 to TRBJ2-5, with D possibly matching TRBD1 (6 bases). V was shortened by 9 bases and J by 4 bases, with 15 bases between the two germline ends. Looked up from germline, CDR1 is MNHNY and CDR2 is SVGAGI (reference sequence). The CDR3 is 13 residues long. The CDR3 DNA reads TGTGCCAGTTACGACAGGTTACGAGAGACCCAGTACTTC. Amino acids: CASYDRLRETQYF.

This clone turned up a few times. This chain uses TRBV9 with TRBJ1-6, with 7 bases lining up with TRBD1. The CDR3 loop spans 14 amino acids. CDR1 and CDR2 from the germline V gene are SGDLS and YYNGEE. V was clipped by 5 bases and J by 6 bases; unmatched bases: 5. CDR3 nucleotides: TGTGCCAGCAGTAGGGACAGACTTAATTCACCCCTCCACTTT. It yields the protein CASSRDRLNSPLHF.

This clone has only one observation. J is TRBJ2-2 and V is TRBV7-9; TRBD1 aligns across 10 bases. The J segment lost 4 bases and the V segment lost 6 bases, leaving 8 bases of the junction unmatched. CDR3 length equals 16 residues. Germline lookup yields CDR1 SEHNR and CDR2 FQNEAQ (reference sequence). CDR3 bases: TGTGCCAGCAGTCCCCGACAGGGGGCCGGCACCGGGGAGCTGTTTTTT. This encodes CASSPRQGAGTGELFF.

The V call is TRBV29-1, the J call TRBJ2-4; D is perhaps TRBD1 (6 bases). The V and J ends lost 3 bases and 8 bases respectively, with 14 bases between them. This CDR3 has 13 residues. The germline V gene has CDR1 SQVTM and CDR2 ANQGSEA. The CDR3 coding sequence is TGCAGCGTTGACGCCGTGACAGGCGACATTCAGTACTTC. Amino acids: CSVDAVTGDIQYF.